The 7 T cell receptor beta chains below all came from one sample that was sequenced in a study of multiple sclerosis patients with progressive multifocal leukoencephalopathy. Using immunoSEQ multiplex PCR, the repertoire was profiled, and TCRdb retains in-frame clones only, with some absent. The table records 25,000 to 30,000 clones, 85% of them present only once. The time point denotes: time of PML onset. This sample comprised PBMCs, obtained from a patient treated with natalizumab. All receptors come from a woman aged 25 to 39 with progressive multifocal leukoencephalopathy.

This clone has only a few counts. The chain employs TRBV14 and TRBJ2-7; D call uncertain. The CDR3 is made up of 12 amino acids. The germline V gene has CDR1 SGHDN and CDR2 FVKESK. The V end was cut by 1 base, the J end by 5 bases, with 6 bases between. DNA of the CDR3: TGTGCCAGCAGCCAAGTACTCGACGAGCAGTACTTC. Encoded protein: CASSQVLDEQYF.

Comments on this clone: Other DNA sequences in the sample encode the same CDR3. The chain is built from TRBV6-5 and TRBJ1-6; TRBD1 is a possible D gene (5 bases). Per germline, CDR1 MNHEY and CDR2 SVGAGI. The length of the CDR3 is 14 residues. Trimming stripped 0 bases from V and 7 bases from J, with 7 bases between. CDR3 amino acids: CASSYSGVNSPLHF. CDR3 in DNA: TGTGCCAGCAGTTACTCAGGGGTGAATTCACCCCTCCACTTT.

This chain links TRBV27 with TRBJ2-7; D possibly corresponds to TRBD2 (7 bases). The CDR3 contains 17 residues. V was shortened by 3 bases and J by 3 bases, with 21 bases between the two germline ends. From germline, CDR1 is MNHEY and CDR2 SMNVEV (reference sequence). The CDR3 DNA is TGTGCCAGCAGTTTCGGCCCGGGGGGCGGCTCCCACTACGAGCAGTACTTC. This sequence encodes CASSFGPGGGSHYEQYF.

This clone was observed a single time. The CDR3 DNA follows: TGTGCCAGCAGTGCCCTGGACAGGGATCAAGAGACCCAGTACTTC. Translating gives CASSALDRDQETQYF. The chain combines TRBV25-1 with TRBJ2-5; 8 bases match TRBD1. V shed 4 bases and J 2 bases; nucleotides not matched to a gene: 6. This CDR3 has 15 residues. Germline V lookup: CDR1 MGHDK, CDR2 SYGVNS.

The chain has TRBV9 and TRBJ2-2; D gene ambiguous. CDR3 length: 13 residues. Trimming removed 0 bases at V and 6 bases at J, with 6 bases between. Per the germline V gene, CDR1 is SGDLS and CDR2 is YYNGEE. For the CDR3, the DNA is TGTGCCAGCAGCGTAGCGGCAGCCGGGGAGCTGTTTTTT. Encoded protein: CASSVAAAGELFF.

The V gene is TRBV7-7, the J gene TRBJ2-5, with D maybe TRBD2 (5 bases). Germline values: CDR1 SSHAT, CDR2 FNYEAQ (reference sequence). This CDR3 has 14 residues. CDR3 nucleotide sequence: TGTGCTAGCGCTCCAAGGGCTGGGGAGGAGACCCAGTACTTC. Its translation is CASAPRAGEETQYF.

There are a few counts of this clone. The chain joins TRBV19 to TRBJ1-6; a possible D gene is TRBD1 (5 bases). The ends were cut back, 7 bases at V and 0 bases at J, with 7 bases in the middle. This CDR3 is 14 amino acids long. Germline V gene sequence: CDR1 LNHDA, CDR2 SQIVND (reference sequence). The DNA for the CDR3 is TGTGCCAGTAAGGGGAGCTCCTATAATTCACCCCTCCACTTT. This translates into CASKGSSYNSPLHF.